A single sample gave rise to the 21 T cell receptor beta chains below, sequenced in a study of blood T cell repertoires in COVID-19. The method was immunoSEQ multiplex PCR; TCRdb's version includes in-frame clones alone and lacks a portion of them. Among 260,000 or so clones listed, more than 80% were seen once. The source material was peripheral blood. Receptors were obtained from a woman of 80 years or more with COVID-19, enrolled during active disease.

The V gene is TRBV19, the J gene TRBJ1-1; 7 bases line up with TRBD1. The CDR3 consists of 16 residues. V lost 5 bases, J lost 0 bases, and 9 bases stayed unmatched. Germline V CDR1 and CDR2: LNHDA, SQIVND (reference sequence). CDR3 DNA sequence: TGTGCCAGTAGTTCACCCCCGGACAGGCTGAACACTGAAGCTTTCTTT. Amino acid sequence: CASSSPPDRLNTEAFF.

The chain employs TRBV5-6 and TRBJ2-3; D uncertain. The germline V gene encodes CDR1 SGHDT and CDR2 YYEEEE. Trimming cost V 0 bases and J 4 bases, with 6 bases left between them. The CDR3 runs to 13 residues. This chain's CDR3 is CASSLGLADTQYF. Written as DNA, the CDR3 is TGTGCCAGCAGCTTGGGCCTAGCAGATACGCAGTATTTT.

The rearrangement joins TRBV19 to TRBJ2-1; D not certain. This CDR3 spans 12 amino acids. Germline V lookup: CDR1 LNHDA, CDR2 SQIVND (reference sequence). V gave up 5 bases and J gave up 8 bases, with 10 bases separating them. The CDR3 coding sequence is TGTGCCAGTAGTCATTCTACTGATGAGCAGTTCTTC. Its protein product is CASSHSTDEQFF.

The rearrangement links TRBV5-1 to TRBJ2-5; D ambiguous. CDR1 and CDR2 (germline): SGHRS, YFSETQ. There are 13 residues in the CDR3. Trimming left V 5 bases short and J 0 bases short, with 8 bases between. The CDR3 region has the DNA TGCGCCAGCAGACCGGTCGACCAAGAGACCCAGTACTTC. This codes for CASRPVDQETQYF.

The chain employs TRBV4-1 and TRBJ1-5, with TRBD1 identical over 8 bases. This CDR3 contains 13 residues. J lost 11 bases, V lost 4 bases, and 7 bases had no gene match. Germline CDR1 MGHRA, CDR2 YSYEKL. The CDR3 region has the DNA TGCGCCAGCAGCCGGACGACAGGGGCGGCCCAGCATTTT. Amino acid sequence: CASSRTTGAAQHF.

The DNA of the CDR3 is TGTGCCAGCAGCTTGGATAGGCAGGGGGAAGGCTATGGCTACACCTTC. It codes for CASSLDRQGEGYGYTF. The rearrangement joins TRBV5-4 to TRBJ1-2; 7 bases fit TRBD1. Germline values: CDR1 SGHNT, CDR2 YYREEE (reference sequence). The CDR3 loop spans 16 amino acids. Unmatched junction bases numbered 9, after V lost 0 bases and J lost 4 bases.

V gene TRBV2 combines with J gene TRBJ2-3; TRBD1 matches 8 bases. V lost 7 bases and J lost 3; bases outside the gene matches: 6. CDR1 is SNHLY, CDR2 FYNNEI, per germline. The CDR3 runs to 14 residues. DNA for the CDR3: TGTGCCAGCAATTCAGGGGGCCGAACAGATACGCAGTATTTT. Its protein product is CASNSGGRTDTQYF.

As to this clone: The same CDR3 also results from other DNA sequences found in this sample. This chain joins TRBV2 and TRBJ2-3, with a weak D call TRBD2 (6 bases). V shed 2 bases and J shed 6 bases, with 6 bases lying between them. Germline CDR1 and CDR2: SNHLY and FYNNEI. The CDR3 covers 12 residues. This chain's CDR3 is CASSERGDTQYF. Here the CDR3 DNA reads TGTGCCAGCAGTGAACGGGGGGATACGCAGTATTTT.

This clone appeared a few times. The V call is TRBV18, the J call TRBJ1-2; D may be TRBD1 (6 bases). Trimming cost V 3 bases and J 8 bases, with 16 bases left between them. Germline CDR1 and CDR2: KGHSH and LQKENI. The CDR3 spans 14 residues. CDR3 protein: CASSPRQALGGYTF. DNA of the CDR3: TGTGCCAGCTCACCCCGACAGGCCCTAGGAGGCTACACCTTC.

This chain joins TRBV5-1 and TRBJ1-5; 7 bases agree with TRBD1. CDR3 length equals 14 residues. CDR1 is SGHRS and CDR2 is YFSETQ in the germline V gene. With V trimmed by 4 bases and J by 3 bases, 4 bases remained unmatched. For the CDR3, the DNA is TGCGCCAGCAGCCTAACAGGGGTCAATCAGCCCCAGCATTTT. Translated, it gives CASSLTGVNQPQHF.

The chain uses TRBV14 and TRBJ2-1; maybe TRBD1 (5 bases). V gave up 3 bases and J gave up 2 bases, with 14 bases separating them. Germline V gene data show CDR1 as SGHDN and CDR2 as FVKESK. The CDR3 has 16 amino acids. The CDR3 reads CASSQPQDLTYNEQFF. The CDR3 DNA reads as TGTGCCAGCAGCCAGCCACAGGACCTAACCTACAATGAGCAGTTCTTC.

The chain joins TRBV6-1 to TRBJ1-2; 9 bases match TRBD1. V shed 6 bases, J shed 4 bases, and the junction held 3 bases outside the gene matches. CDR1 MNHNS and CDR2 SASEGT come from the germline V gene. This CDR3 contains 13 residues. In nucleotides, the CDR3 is TGTGCCAGCAGCCCGACAGGGGGCTATGGCTACACCTTC. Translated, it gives CASSPTGGYGYTF.

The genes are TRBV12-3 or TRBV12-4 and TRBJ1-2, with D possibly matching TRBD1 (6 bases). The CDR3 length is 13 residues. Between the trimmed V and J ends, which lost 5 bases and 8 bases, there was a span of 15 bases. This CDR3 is CASSLRLGGGYTF. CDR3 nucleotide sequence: TGTGCCAGCAGTCTAAGACTTGGGGGCGGCTACACCTTC.

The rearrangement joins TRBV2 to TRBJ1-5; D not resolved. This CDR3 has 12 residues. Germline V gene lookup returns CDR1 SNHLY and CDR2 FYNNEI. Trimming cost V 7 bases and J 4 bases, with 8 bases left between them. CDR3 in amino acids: CASKTGNQPQHF. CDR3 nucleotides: TGTGCCAGCAAGACGGGGAATCAGCCCCAGCATTTT.

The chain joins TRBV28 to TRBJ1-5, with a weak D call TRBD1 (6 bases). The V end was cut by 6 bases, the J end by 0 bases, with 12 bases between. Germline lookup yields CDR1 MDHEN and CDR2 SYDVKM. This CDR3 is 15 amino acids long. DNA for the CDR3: TGTGCCAGCAGCTATGGACAGATTAGCAATCAGCCCCAGCATTTT. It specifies CASSYGQISNQPQHF.

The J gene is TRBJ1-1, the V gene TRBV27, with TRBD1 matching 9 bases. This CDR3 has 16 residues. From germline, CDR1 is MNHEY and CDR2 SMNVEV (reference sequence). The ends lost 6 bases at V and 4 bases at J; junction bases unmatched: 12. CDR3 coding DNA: TGTGCCAGCAGCTCGACTAGGGACAGGGCGGGCACTGAAGCTTTCTTT. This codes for CASSSTRDRAGTEAFF.

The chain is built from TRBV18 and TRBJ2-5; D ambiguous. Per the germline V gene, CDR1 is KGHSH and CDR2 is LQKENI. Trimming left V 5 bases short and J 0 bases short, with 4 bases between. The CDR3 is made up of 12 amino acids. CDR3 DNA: TGTGCCAGCTCAGAGTACCAAGAGACCCAGTACTTC. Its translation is CASSEYQETQYF.

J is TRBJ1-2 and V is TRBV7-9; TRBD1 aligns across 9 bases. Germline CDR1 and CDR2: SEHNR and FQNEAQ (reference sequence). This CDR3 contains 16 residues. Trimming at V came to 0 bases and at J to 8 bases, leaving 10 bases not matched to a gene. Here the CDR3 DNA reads TGTGCCAGCAGCTTAGCGGGGGGACAGGGAGGATTCGGCTACACCTTC. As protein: CASSLAGGQGGFGYTF.

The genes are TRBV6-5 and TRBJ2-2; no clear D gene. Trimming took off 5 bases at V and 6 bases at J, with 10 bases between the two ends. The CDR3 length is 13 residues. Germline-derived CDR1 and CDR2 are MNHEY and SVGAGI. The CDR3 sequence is CASSLGTAGELFF. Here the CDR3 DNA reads TGTGCCAGCAGTCTGGGCACGGCCGGGGAGCTGTTTTTT.

The CDR3 reads CASNVRQSQNQPQHF. The CDR3 DNA sequence: TGTGCCAGCAACGTGAGACAGAGTCAAAATCAGCCCCAGCATTTT. This chain joins TRBV6-6 and TRBJ1-5; TRBD1 is a possible D gene (5 bases). This CDR3 contains 15 residues. V dropped 7 bases and J dropped 4 bases, with 17 bases sitting between them. From germline, CDR1 is MNHNY and CDR2 SVGAGI (reference sequence).

The CDR3 DNA reads as TGTGCCAGCAGTGGGGGACAATCCCGCTCTTACAATGAGCAGTTCTTC. This sequence encodes CASSGGQSRSYNEQFF. The rearrangement joins TRBV27 to TRBJ2-1, with a possible D match to TRBD1 (6 bases). In germline, CDR1 is MNHEY, CDR2 SMNVEV (reference sequence). Trimming removed 5 bases from V and 4 bases from J, with 18 bases in between. CDR3 length equals 16 residues.